This T cell receptor (beta chain) was retrieved from a study of beta chain features in type 1 diabetes. The V end was cut by 6 bases, the J end by 5 bases, with 19 bases between. The length of the CDR3 is 15 residues. Germline V gene data show CDR1 as MNHEY and CDR2 as SVGAGI. Study-wide points: It was among patients, rather than healthy donors, that naive, central memory and Treg TCRB repertoires appeared more similar. A definitive answer on HLA type influencing TCRB rearrangement was not reached here. Overrepresentation of cells with high TCR expression could result from cDNA sequencing. PCR might favor shorter templates, equally in patients and controls. Among all four CD4+ subsets, Type 1 diabetes patients had TCRB CDR3s that were moderately but significantly shorter.

A remark on this clone: The antigen remains undetermined.

Sequenced material consisted of expressed TCRB transcripts (all of the isolated RNA was reverse transcribed). TCRdb keeps only in-frame clones here, not all; method: immunoSEQ multiplex PCR. The repertoire holds about 700,000 clones, with 13% as singletons. This TCR came from a man between 18 and 29 years old with type 1 diabetes. Sequenced sample: naive CD4+ T cells from blood. This chain connects TRBV6-5 to TRBJ2-5, with D possibly TRBD1 on 5 matching bases. CDR3 DNA sequence: TGTGCCAGCAGGCCGTATACAGTTTACAGGGAGACCCAGTACTTC. It specifies CASRPYTVYRETQYF.